This passage covers 3 T cell receptor beta chains from one sample sequenced in a study of T-cell reconstitution after alpha-beta-depleted transplantation in children. As it was prepared, the TCRbeta library received unique molecular identifiers. TCRdb passed the PCR reads through MiXCR, listing each CDR3 protein once. The sample has around 370,000 distinct CDR3 sequences; over 9% are singletons. Sample: PBMCs from the stem cell graft donor, taken from the stem cell graft. The receptor set was obtained from a human donor who donated a stem cell graft to a child with acute lymphoblastic leukemia.

Only a few counts were recorded for this clonotype. V and J are TRBV7-6 and TRBJ2-1; 8 nucleotides line up with TRBD2. CDR1 SGHVS and CDR2 FNYEAQ come from the germline V gene. V lost 5 bases, J lost 5 bases, and 8 bases stayed unmatched. This CDR3 contains 15 residues. CDR3 residues: CASSLWSGGNNEQFF. In nucleotides, the CDR3 is TGTGCCAGCAGCCTCTGGAGCGGGGGAAACAATGAGCAGTTCTTC.

The rearrangement uses TRBV19 and TRBJ2-7; D may be TRBD1 (6 bases). The CDR3 runs 16 residues. Germline assignment: CDR1 LNHDA and CDR2 SQIVND (reference sequence). V was trimmed by 6 bases and J by 2 bases, leaving 20 bases between them. CDR3 coding DNA: TGTGCCAGTAGCGGACCCACAACGGACAGCCCCTACGAGCAGTACTTC. Translation gives CASSGPTTDSPYEQYF.

This clonotype was seen more than once but under ten times. The CDR3 nucleotides read TGTGCCAGCAGAAATTTAGCGGGAGTGGCAGATACGCAGTATTTT. Translated, it gives CASRNLAGVADTQYF. The rearrangement uses TRBV12-3 or TRBV12-4 and TRBJ2-3; 9 nucleotides match TRBD2. The V and J ends lost 6 bases and 4 bases, in that order; junction bases with no gene match: 8. The CDR3 covers 15 residues.